This T cell receptor beta chain came from a study of CD8 T cells in Susac syndrome. Germline CDR1 is LGHNA and CDR2 is YSLEER. The V and J ends lost 4 bases and 4 bases, in that order; junction bases with no gene match: 8. The CDR3 runs to 16 residues. TEMRA cells were FACS-enriched, unlike CD8+ and CD4+ T cells, which were negatively isolated. Roughly 0.45 to 1 ug RNA was reverse transcribed with random hexamers. Amplification of TCR beta CDR3 used immunoSEQ multiplex PCR across 54 Vbeta and 13 Jbeta. One entry per CDR3 protein results from TCRdb running MiXCR on the immunoSEQ multiplex PCR reads. Of about 130,000 distinct CDR3 sequences in the sample, roughly 94% are singletons; the top ten hold around 0.12%.

The genes are TRBV4-3 and TRBJ2-3; 10 bases fit TRBD2. This clonotype was obtained from a human donor with multiple sclerosis. The specimen was CD4+ T cells from PBMCs. The CDR3 is CASSPSAGGYPDTQYF. The DNA of the CDR3 is TGCGCCAGCAGCCCATCAGCGGGGGGGTATCCAGATACGCAGTATTTT.